This T cell receptor (beta chain) was identified in a study of memory CD4+ T cells and cytomegalovirus serostatus. Notes on this clone: Its antigen is not known.

Study processing details: Out-of-frame sequences were removed, leaving 2 million or so distinct TCRbeta sequences. Produced via immunoSEQ multiplex PCR; TCRdb's table is partial and in-frame only. V and J calls plus clone size are reproduced from that table; the DNA served to infer D and trimming. The repertoire holds around 44,000 clones, with about three quarters as singletons. The germline V gene has CDR1 SGHDT and CDR2 YYEEEE. The CDR3 is made up of 15 amino acids. V lost 4 bases, J lost 4 bases, and 17 bases lay in between. Study-level points and caveats: A US-trained random forest predicted CMV serostatus with median AUC roughly 0.9. Of approximately 150 reported CMV TCRbeta sequences, 67 were found in memory CD4+ repertoires.

Single viable CD3+CD4+CD8-CD45RO+ cells were sorted as the memory CD4+ T cells. The chain combines TRBV5-6 with TRBJ1-2; no clear D gene. The sequencing sample was made of memory CD4+ T cells from blood. The receptor comes from an adult in good health and CMV-seronegative. CDR3 nucleotide sequence: TGTGCCAGCAGCCTAGGACTCTACCGGGGCTATGGCTACACCTTC. Amino acid sequence: CASSLGLYRGYGYTF.